This T cell receptor (beta chain) was captured in a study of monozygotic twins with cystic fibrosis. CDR1 is SGHRS, CDR2 YFSETQ, per germline. This CDR3 has 13 residues. Trimming left V 2 bases short and J 4 bases short, with 9 bases between. Broader study findings: In 13 of 16 pairs, V gene usage was closest to the co-twin's. No link emerged between shared CDR3 counts and age, concordance or severity. Nucleotide-identical clonotype sharing was significantly higher within monozygotic CF twin pairs than between unrelated CF individuals.

The assay was immunoSEQ multiplex PCR, and TCRdb's table has in-frame clones only and misses some. This table has about 36,000 clones, under 95% appearing once. Comment on this clone: Its target is not known.

The chain couples TRBV5-1 to TRBJ1-2; D is possibly TRBD1 (5 bases). The source material was blood. This sequence originates from a boy younger than 10 with cystic fibrosis. The CDR3 loop reads CASSLDSTYGYTF. CDR3 DNA sequence: TGCGCCAGCAGCTTAGACAGTACCTATGGCTACACCTTC. Complete variable domain (other parts from reference TRBV5-1 and TRBJ1-2): KAGVTQTPRYLIKTRGQQVTLSCSPISGHRSVSWYQQTPGQGLQFLFEYFSETQRNKGNFPGRFSGRQFSNSRSEMNVSTLELGDSALYLCASSLDSTYGYTFGSGTRLTVV.